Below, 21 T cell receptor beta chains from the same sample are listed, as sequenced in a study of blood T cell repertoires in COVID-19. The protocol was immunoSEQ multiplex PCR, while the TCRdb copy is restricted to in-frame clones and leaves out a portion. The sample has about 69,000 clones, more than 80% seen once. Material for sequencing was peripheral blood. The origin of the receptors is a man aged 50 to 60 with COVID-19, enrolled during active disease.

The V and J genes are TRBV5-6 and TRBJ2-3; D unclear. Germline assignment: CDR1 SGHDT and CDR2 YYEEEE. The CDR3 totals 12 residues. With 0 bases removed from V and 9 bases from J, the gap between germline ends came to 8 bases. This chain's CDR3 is CASSLGPSTQYF. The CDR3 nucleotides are TGTGCCAGCAGCTTGGGCCCAAGCACGCAGTATTTT.

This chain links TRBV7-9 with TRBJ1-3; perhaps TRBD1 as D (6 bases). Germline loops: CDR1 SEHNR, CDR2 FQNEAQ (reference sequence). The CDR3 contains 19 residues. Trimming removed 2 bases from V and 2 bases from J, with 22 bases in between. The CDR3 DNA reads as TGTGCCAGCAGCTTAAACGACGTGCAGGGGAATTTGCCTGGAAACACCATATATTTT. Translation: CASSLNDVQGNLPGNTIYF.

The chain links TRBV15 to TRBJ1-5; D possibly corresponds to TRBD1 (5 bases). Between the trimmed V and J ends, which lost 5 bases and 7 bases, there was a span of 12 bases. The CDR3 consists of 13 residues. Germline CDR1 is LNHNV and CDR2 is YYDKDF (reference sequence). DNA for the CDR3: TGTGCCACCAGCGGACAACAGGACCAGCCCCAGCATTTT. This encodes CATSGQQDQPQHF.

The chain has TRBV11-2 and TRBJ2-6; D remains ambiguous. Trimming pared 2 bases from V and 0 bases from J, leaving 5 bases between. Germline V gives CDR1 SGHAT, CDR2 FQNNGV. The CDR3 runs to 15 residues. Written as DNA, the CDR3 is TGTGCCAGCAGCTTAAGCTTCTCTGGGGCCAACGTCCTGACTTTC. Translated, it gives CASSLSFSGANVLTF.

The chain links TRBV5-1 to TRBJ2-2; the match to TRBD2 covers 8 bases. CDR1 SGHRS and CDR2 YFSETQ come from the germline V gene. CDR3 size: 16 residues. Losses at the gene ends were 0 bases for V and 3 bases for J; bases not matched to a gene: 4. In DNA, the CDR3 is TGCGCCAGCAGCTTGGCCGGGACTAGTGACACCGGGGAGCTGTTTTTT. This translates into CASSLAGTSDTGELFF. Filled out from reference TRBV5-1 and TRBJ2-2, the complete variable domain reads KAGVTQTPRYLIKTRGQQVTLSCSPISGHRSVSWYQQTPGQGLQFLFEYFSETQRNKGNFPGRFSGRQFSNSRSEMNVSTLELGDSALYLCASSLAGTSDTGELFFGEGSRLTVL.

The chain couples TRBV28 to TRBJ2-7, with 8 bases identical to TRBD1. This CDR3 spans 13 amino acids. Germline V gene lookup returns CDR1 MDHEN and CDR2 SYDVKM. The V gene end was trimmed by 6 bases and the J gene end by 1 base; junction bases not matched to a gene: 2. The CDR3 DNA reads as TGTGCCAGCAGGACAGGGGAATCCTACGAGCAGTACTTC. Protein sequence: CASRTGESYEQYF.

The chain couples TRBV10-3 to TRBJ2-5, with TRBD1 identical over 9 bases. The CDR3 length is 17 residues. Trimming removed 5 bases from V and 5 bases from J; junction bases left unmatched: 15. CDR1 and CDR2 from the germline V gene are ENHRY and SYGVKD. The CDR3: CAISPGTGFEAGETQYF. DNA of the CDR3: TGTGCCATCAGTCCCGGGACAGGGTTTGAAGCGGGGGAGACCCAGTACTTC.

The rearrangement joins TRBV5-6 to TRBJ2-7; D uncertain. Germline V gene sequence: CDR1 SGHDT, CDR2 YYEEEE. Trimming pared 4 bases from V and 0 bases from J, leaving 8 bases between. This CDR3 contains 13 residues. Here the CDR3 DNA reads TGTGCCAGCAGCCCAACTGTCTCCTACGAGCAGTACTTC. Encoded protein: CASSPTVSYEQYF.

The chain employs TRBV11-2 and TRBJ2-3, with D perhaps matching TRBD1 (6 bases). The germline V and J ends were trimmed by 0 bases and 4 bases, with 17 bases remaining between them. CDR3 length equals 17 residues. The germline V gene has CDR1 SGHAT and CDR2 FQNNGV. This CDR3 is CASSLDRDGDMSDTQYF. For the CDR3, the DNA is TGTGCCAGCAGCTTAGATCGGGACGGGGACATGTCAGATACGCAGTATTTT.

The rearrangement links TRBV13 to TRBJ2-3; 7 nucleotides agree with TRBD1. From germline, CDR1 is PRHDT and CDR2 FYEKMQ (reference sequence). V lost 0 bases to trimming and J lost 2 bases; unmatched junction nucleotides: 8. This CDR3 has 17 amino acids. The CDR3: CASSLGGQPSVTDTQYF. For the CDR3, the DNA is TGTGCCAGCAGCTTAGGGGGACAGCCGTCCGTCACAGATACGCAGTATTTT. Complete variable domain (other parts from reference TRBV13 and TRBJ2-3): AAGVIQSPRHLIKEKRETATLKCYPIPRHDTVYWYQQGPGQDPQFLISFYEKMQSDKGSIPDRFSAQQFSDYHSELNMSSLELGDSALYFCASSLGGQPSVTDTQYFGPGTRLTVL.

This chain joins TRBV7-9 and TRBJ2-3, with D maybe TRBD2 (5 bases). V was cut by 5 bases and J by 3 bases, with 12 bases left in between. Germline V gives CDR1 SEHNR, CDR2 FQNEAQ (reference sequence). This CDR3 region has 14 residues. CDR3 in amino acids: CASSTGLRTDTQYF. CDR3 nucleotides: TGTGCCAGCAGCACCGGACTGCGGACAGATACGCAGTATTTT.

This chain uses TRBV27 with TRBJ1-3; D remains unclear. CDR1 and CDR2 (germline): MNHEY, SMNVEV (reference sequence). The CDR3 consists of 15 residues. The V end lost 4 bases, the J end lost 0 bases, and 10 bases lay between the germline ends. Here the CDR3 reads CASSSPASSGNTIYF. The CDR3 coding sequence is TGTGCCAGCAGTTCACCCGCCAGCTCTGGAAACACCATATATTTT.

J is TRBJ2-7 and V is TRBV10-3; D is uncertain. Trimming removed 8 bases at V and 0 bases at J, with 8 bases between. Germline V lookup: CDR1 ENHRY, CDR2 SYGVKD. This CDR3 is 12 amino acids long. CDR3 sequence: CAIATSSYEQYF. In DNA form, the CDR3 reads TGTGCCATCGCCACGAGCTCCTACGAGCAGTACTTC.

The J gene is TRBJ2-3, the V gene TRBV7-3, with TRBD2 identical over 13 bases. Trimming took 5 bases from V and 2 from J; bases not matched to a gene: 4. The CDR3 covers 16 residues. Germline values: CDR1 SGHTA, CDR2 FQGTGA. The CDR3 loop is CASSDGLAGATDTQYF. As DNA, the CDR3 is TGTGCCAGCAGCGACGGACTAGCGGGGGCCACAGATACGCAGTATTTT.

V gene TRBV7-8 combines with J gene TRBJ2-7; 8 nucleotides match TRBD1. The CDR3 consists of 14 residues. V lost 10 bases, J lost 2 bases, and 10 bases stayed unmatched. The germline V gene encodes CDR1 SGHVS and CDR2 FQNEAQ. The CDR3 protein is CATAPGQGTYEQYF. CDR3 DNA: TGTGCCACCGCGCCCGGACAGGGAACCTACGAGCAGTACTTC.

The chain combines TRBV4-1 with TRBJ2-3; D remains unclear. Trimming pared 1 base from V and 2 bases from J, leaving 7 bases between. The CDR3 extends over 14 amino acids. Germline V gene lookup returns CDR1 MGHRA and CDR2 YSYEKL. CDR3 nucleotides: TGCGCCAGCAGCCAAGTCTTATACACAGATACGCAGTATTTT. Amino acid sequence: CASSQVLYTDTQYF.

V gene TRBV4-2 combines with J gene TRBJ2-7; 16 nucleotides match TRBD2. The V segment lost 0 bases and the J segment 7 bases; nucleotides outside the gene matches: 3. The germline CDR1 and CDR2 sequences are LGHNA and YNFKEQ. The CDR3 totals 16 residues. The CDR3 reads CASSQEGTSGGVEQYF. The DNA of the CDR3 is TGTGCCAGCAGCCAAGAAGGGACTAGCGGGGGGGTGGAGCAGTACTTC.

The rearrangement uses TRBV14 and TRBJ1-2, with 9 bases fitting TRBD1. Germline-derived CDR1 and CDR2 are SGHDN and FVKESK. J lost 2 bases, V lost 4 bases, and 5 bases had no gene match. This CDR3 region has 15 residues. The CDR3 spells CASSPGGTGNYGYTF. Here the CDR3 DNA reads TGTGCCAGCAGCCCCGGGGGGACAGGGAACTATGGCTACACCTTC.

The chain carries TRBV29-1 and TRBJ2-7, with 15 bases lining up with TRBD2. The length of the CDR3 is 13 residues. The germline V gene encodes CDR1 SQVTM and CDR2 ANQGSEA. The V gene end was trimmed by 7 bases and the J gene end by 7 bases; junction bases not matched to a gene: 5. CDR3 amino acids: CSARTSGGGEQYF. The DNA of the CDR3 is TGCAGCGCCCGGACTAGCGGGGGGGGAGAGCAGTACTTC.

CDR3 sequence: CASSEDNRLRTGELFF. The CDR3 DNA sequence: TGTGCCAGCAGTGAAGACAACAGGCTTCGGACCGGGGAGCTGTTTTTT. V usage is TRBV6-1 and J usage is TRBJ2-2, with D possibly TRBD1 on 5 matching bases. Germline CDR1 is MNHNS and CDR2 is SASEGT. This CDR3 has 16 amino acids. V lost 1 base, J lost 5 bases, and 14 bases lay in between.

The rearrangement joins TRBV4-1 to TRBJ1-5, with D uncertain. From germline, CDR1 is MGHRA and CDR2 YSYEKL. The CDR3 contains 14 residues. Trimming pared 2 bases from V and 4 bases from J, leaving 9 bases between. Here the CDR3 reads CASSQPGSNQPQHF. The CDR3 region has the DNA TGCGCCAGCAGCCAACCCGGGTCGAATCAGCCCCAGCATTTT.